This T cell receptor beta chain was retrieved from a study of early T cells in non-severe SARS-CoV-2 infection (dated by TCRdb to the early 2020s). With regard to the full study: Because TCR sequencing was done on bulk RNA from unsorted whole blood, the alpha and beta chains could not be paired.

Summary of the overall study and its limitations: Matching against VDJdb was skewed toward anti-spike CD8 responses, likely underestimated virus-specific expansions, and missed private and CD4 specificities.

This clonotype was found many times. What antigen it recognizes has not been identified. Base qualities are missing; no much larger clone stands one base away. To prepare the library, 5' RACE was applied. The reads were generated on a NextSeq 500. The TCR library protocol attached unique molecular identifiers to individual cDNA molecules to correct for sequencing error and PCR bias. Both TCR alpha and beta chains were sequenced, and tight co-correlation was observed between alpha and beta sequence abundances in each sample. The authors processed their data as follows. Decombinator V4 was used to annotate the V gene, J gene and CDR3 of the TCR sequences. TCRs were defined as expanded if a significant change between any two time points was detected under a Poisson model with p below 0.0001. TCR abundances were normalised to the total number of TCRs sequenced per sample and were expressed as counts per million. MAIT TCRs were defined by TRAV1-2 paired with TRAJ12, TRAJ20 or TRAJ33, and iNKT TCRs by TRAV10 paired with TRAJ18. VDJdb, accessed 1 November 2021, was searched for CMV, EBV and SARS-CoV-2 annotated TCRs, excluding TCRs annotated for multiple antigens. The public reads were run again by TCRdb, first through fastp at Q25 and then through MiXCR, and only productive beta chains were kept. One record per CDR3 amino acid sequence lists the most common genes and DNA. These V and J calls are TCRdb output, not the study's own analysis. The table for this sample lists around 61,000 distinct CDR3 sequences; under 14% of them were counted only once. The ten largest clones represent under 2% of the sample.

Trimming takes 2 bases off V and 0 bases off J; junction bases not matched to a gene: 2. CDR1 and CDR2 are read off the germline V gene as MNHEY and SVGAGI. The CDR3 holds 15 amino acids from the cysteine to the phenylalanine. Just CDR3 DNA is preserved here, 45 bases in frame from base 1. A case-control design nested within a healthcare worker cohort in London, UK, was used, with weekly nasopharyngeal swab PCR tests and blood sampling performed. Healthcare workers were enrolled in the week of the UK lockdown, from 23 to 31 March 2020, and were followed every week for up to roughly 16 weeks. The chain links TRBV6-5 with TRBJ1-1; 8 bases in the junction line up with TRBD1. The receptor comes from an adult who was a healthcare worker with PCR-confirmed SARS-CoV-2 infection or an uninfected control (not recorded which). Specimen: whole blood. At the DNA level, the sequence is TGTGCCAGCAGTTACCAGGGACAGGTGAACACTGAAGCTTTCTTT. This encodes CASSYQGQVNTEAFF.